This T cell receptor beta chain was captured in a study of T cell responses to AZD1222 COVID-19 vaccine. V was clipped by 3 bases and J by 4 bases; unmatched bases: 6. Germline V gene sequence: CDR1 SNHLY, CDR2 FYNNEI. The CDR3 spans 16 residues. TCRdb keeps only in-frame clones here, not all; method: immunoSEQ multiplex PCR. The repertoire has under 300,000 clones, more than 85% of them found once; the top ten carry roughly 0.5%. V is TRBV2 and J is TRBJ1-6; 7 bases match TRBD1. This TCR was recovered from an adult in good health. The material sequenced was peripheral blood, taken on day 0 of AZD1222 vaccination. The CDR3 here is CASSDLMTGYNSPLHF. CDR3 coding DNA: TGTGCCAGCAGTGACTTAATGACAGGGTATAATTCACCCCTCCACTTT. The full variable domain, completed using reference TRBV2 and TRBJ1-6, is EPEVTQTPSHQVTQMGQEVILRCVPISNHLYFYWYRQILGQKVEFLVSFYNNEISEKSEIFDDQFSVERPDGSNFTLKIRSTKLEDSAMYFCASSDLMTGYNSPLHFGNGTRLTVT.